A single TCR beta chain is shown here with its context. Its antigen remains unidentified. No much larger clone is present one base from it, and per-base qualities are unavailable. Receptor amplification or capture employed the immunoSEQ multiplex PCR assay. The multiplex PCR relied on a mix of 60 forward primers for TCR Vbeta segments and 13 reverse primers for TCR Jbeta segments. The CDR3 region of rearranged TCR beta genes was amplified from genomic DNA by a multiplex PCR assay. On the Illumina HiSeq System, the amplified TCR beta libraries were sequenced as 87-base-pair reads. The study's processing was this. A later analysis counted 65 million to 90 million unique TCR beta chains across the 690 or so repertoires, and 10 million to 11 million of these chains were shared by at least two donors. To remove PCR and sequencing errors, raw reads were error-corrected and collapsed into unique sequences using a nearest-neighbor algorithm that merged closely related sequences. V, D and J gene segments were assigned by aligning CDR3 sequences to IMGT reference sequences. For a sequence to be retained, at least a six-nucleotide match to both a V gene segment and a J gene segment was required. A rearrangement was called productive if the CDR3 had no stop codons and remained in frame with V and J, and every other rearrangement was called non-productive. Following IMGT convention, CDR3 was defined as the stretch from the second conserved V-encoded cysteine up to the conserved J-encoded phenylalanine. Sequences without an unambiguous match to a single V gene segment were excluded from the earlier analysis of several hundred of the donors. In an earlier analysis of 587 of the donors, a V segment was called functional when productive rearrangements were above 56.7%, and segregating when the standard deviation between donors exceeded 5%. To diagnose cytomegalovirus status from the catalog of TCR beta chain sequences, a statistical classification framework was built. In a later analysis, TCR nucleotide sequences were compared against IMGT/GENE-DB human TR gene sequences so that V and J genes could be assigned. In a later analysis, CDR3 sequences and most-parsimonious VDJ recombination scenarios were assigned using the TCRdist pipeline. In a later analysis, every TCR beta chain was defined by the combination of its CDR3 amino acid sequence and its V-gene family, and reads without a unique V-gene family were dropped. In a later analysis, a few hundred highly shared, low-generation-probability nucleotide sequences were removed to address suspected cross-contamination and a sequencing artifact. In a later analysis, a clonal expansion index for each public chain was calculated from normalized within-repertoire ranks of inferred template counts. In a later analysis, generation probabilities were computed using a VDJ recombination model fitted to out-of-frame rearrangements, and the results were checked against IGoR. In a later analysis, TCR-TCR, TCR-HLA and TCR-CMV co-occurrence was scored with hypergeometric tests, and a repertoire-size bias correction was applied to TCR pairs. A later analysis estimated false discovery rates by permuting HLA or CMV assignments 20 times. A later analysis grouped co-occurring TCRs with DBSCAN, adding TCRdist sequence similarity when clustering within HLA-allele-positive subsets. Repertoires with fewer than 30,000 or more than 120,000 public chains, plus five repertoires with anomalous nucleotide sharing, were excluded from co-occurrence clustering. In its TCRdb copy, this immuneACCESS table keeps in-frame sequences only and misses some clones. Where compared with another copy, unresolved V genes explain less than half of these, and the others have no known cause. D and trimming were read from the DNA, whereas the V and J calls and clone size are those reported in that table. This sample gives 100,000 to 150,000 clones in total; 80% of them show up just once. Of the sample, 4% to 4.5% falls within the top ten clones.

The CDR3 runs 16 amino acids, cysteine and phenylalanine included. Kept here is only the CDR3 DNA, which spans 48 bases and is read in frame from base 1. In the germline V gene, CDR1 corresponds to SGHTA and CDR2 to FQGNSA. Germline trimming amounts to 0 bases on V and 3 bases on J, with 6 as the count of junction bases outside the gene matches. The cohort consisted of approximately 670 healthy bone marrow donors. At the time of sampling, every cohort member was nominally healthy, though immune exposures that went unrecorded were likely present. The donor tested CMV seronegative, placing the donor among the approximately 360 seronegative members of the cohort. A peripheral blood sample was collected from each donor, and TCR beta sequencing was performed on peripheral blood mononuclear cells. The Qiagen DNeasy Blood Extraction Kit was used to extract genomic DNA from the blood cell samples. This sample is part of a study of cytomegalovirus exposure and HLA in healthy donors listed by TCRdb under 2017. Study-wide context: An earlier analysis of roughly 500 of the donors reported 250 to 350 Gb of sequence data and 100 million to 140 million unique TCR beta sequences from 190 million or so T cells. Roughly 300 gigabases of sequencing data and around 85 million unique TCR sequences made up an early release that covered approximately 700 HLA-typed donors. Of the approximately 400 genotyped donors, roughly 80% fell in the genetic ancestry cluster associated with self-reported Caucasian donors. The study aimed to test whether cataloging public T cell receptors could reveal signatures of past pathogen exposure. The T cell repertoires of roughly 660 subjects were profiled by immunosequencing and related to cytomegalovirus serostatus. In addition to the first cohort of 666 subjects, a separate validation cohort of 120 different subjects was used. The study combined high-throughput TCR immunosequencing, statistical association of individual TCRs with disease status, and machine learning to predict cytomegalovirus infection status. A later analysis re-examined previously published TCR beta repertoires from over 500 donors and added high-resolution HLA genotyping to investigate patterns of TCR occurrence. In the later analysis, no new phenotypic data were used to find candidate immune exposures; instead, reliance was placed on TCR beta sequences and their occurrence across donors. In an earlier analysis of over 550 of the donors, high-throughput TCR beta sequencing was used to judge whether each TCR beta V gene segment behaved as functional or pseudogenic. Donor age, sex, ethnicity and CMV serostatus were compiled alongside the repertoire data. Genome-wide SNP genotypes for about 55% of the 666 donors were used in a later genetic analysis, which treated that subset as a discovery cohort. Every discovery cohort repertoire had been produced on one sequencing platform. Both class I and class II loci were covered by HLA typing, at four-digit resolution. Typing coverage varied by locus: roughly 629-640 donors for A, B, C, DRB1 and DQB1; roughly 520 for DQA1; over 600 for DPA1; approximately 470 for DPB1. Roughly 5 DR-DQ haplotypes were handled as single units for association and clustering, since linkage in the cohort was strong. On average, 235,054 unique TCR beta nucleotide sequences were sequenced per donor among some 430 genotyped donors of the cohort, with 15% to 20% of those sequences being non-productive.

Here is what the overall study found, with its caveats: In a later analysis, HLA-associated TCR beta chains were found to be more clonally expanded and to have lower generation probabilities than equally common non-associated chains. According to a later genetic analysis, donors in an Asian-associated ancestry cluster had fewer N-insertions in productive TCRs than the approximately 700-donor mean. Immune exposure information for the cohort was limited to CMV serostatus. Presence/absence analyses assumed roughly uniform sequencing depth across donors, an assumption that may not hold. In an earlier analysis of around 500 of the donors, most TCR beta V segments appeared in productive rearrangements about 87% or about 30% of the time, broadly matching IMGT annotations. According to a later analysis, most CMV-associated TCR beta chains appeared to be HLA-restricted, and the HLA associations seemed to be driven largely by CMV exposure. A further reported finding was that TCR beta sequences accurately predicted the HLA-A and HLA-B alleles for most subjects in the first cohort. Linkage disequilibrium might explain the correlated functional status among segregating V segments, but an unknown experimental factor could not be excluded. When HLA alleles, especially DR and DQ, strongly co-occurred, TCR associations were difficult to assign to individual alleles. In vitro tests confirmed that a few of the cytomegalovirus-associated TCR beta chains recognize cytomegalovirus antigens. The classifier was reported to diagnose cytomegalovirus status with high specificity and sensitivity in both the original and validation cohorts. Over 15 rarely observed V segments, including chromosome 9 orphons, were excluded from the earlier analysis of 550 to 700 of the donors because counts were too low. A later analysis reported that several top co-occurrence clusters appeared linked to parvovirus B19, influenza, CMV and Epstein-Barr virus. Specific HLA alleles were associated with 15,000 to 20,000 TCR beta sequences at a false discovery rate of 0.05 in a later analysis. Some IMGT-functional V segments, including TRBV6-2 and TRBV6-3, could not be told apart with the 87-base-pair reads, so those segments were excluded. The authors suggested that the approach could potentially be generalized to other disease states and immunological phenotypes. Because some donors lacked HLA typing at each locus, the association tests relied only on the typed subset. A cluster of highly shared sequence variants was judged likely to represent a technical artifact of the sequencing pipeline. In the study, approximately 150 TCR beta chains were listed as associated with cytomegalovirus. V-gene and J-gene trimming of TCR beta chains was associated with a missense DCLRE1C variant in a later genetic analysis, and the association was replicated in an independent cohort. Across donors, most TCR sequences were observed very rarely, whereas some public TCRs were present in many individuals. According to a later analysis, TCR association rates differed among HLA loci, with DRB1 alleles showing the most associated TCRs and HLA-C alleles showing the fewest. In this cohort, only TCR beta chains were sequenced, and detectable features were limited by the absence of alpha or paired-chain data.

The sequencing input was PBMCs. This receptor was taken from a middle-aged woman in good health and CMV-seronegative. This chain is built from TRBV7-2 and TRBJ2-7; 9 of the junction bases match TRBD1. At the DNA level, the sequence is TGTGCCAGCAGCTTAGCCCCGGGACAGGGAGTCTACGAGCAGTACTTC. The translation is CASSLAPGQGVYEQYF. Reference TRBV7-2 and TRBJ2-7 proteins supply the regions before and after the CDR3; the full variable domain is: GAGVSQSPSNKVTEKGKDVELRCDPISGHTALYWYRQSLGQGLEFLIYFQGNSAPDKSGLPSDRFSAERTGGSVSTLTIQRTQQEDSAVYLCASSLAPGQGVYEQYFGPGTRLTVT.